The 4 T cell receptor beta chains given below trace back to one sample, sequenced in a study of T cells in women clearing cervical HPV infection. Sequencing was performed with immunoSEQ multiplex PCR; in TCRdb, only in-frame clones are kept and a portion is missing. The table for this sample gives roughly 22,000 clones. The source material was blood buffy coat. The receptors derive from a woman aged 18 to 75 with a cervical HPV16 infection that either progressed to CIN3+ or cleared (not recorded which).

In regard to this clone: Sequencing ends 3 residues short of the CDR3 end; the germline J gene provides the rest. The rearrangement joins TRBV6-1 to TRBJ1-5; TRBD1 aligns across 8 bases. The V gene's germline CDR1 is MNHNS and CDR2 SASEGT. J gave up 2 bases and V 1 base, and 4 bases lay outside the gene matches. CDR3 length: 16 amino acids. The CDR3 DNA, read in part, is TGTGCCAGCAGTGAAGGGGGGGGACAGGGCAATCAGCCC. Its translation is CASSEGGGQGNQP. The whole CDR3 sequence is CASSEGGGQGNQPQHF.

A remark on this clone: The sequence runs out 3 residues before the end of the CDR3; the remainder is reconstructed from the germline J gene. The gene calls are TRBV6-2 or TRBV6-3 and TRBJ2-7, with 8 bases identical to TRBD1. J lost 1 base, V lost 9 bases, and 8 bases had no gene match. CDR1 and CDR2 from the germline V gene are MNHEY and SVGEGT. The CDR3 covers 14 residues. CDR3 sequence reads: CARTGTGESYEQYF. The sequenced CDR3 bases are TGTGCCAGAACCGGGACAGGTGAATCCTACGAG.

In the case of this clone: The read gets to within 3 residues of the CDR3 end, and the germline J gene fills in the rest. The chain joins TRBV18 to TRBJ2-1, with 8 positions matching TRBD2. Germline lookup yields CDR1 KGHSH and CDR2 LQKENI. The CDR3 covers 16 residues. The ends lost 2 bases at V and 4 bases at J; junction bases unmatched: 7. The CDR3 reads CASSPGSGRVYNEQFF. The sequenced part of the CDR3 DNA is TGTGCCAGCTCACCAGGGAGCGGGAGAGTATACAATGAG.

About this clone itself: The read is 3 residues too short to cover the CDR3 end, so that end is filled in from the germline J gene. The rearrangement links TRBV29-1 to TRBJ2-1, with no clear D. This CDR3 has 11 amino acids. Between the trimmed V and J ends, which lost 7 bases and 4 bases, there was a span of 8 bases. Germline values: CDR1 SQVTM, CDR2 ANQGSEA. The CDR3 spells CSGQWYNEQFF. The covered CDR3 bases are TGCAGCGGTCAGTGGTACAATGAG.